The 29 T cell receptor beta chains presented below share a single source sample, sequenced in a study of early T cells in non-severe SARS-CoV-2 infection. TCRdb analysed the 5' RACE reads with MiXCR anew, one entry per CDR3 protein. The sample lists 100,000 to 150,000 distinct CDR3 sequences, 15% occurring once. Material for sequencing was whole blood. The receptor source for this set is an adult who was a healthcare worker with PCR-confirmed SARS-CoV-2 infection or an uninfected control (not recorded which).

This clonotype has more than one count but fewer than ten. This sequence joins TRBV20-1 and TRBJ1-1; 7 positions match TRBD1. Germline V gene data show CDR1 as DFQATT and CDR2 as SNEGSKA (reference sequence). This CDR3 is 16 amino acids long. V shed 6 bases and J 3 bases; nucleotides not matched to a gene: 16. The CDR3 DNA is TGCAGTGCGTTCAGGGGGAGGAGTGGAGTGGACACTGAAGCTTTCTTT. Residues: CSAFRGRSGVDTEAFF.

This clonotype showed up just a few times. The chain carries TRBV10-3 and TRBJ2-3, with unresolved D. Germline V gives CDR1 ENHRY, CDR2 SYGVKD. The V end lost 1 base, the J end lost 6 bases, and 5 bases lay between the germline ends. CDR3 size: 12 residues. The CDR3: CAISELGDTQYF. CDR3 nucleotide sequence: TGTGCCATCAGTGAGTTAGGGGATACGCAGTATTTT.

CDR3 DNA sequence: TGCAGTGCTCATAAGGGGACAGGGGCAGGTGAAGCTTTCTTT. Translating it yields CSAHKGTGAGEAFF. The V gene is TRBV20-1, the J gene TRBJ1-1; TRBD1 agrees at 10 bases. There are 14 residues in the CDR3. The V gene's germline CDR1 is DFQATT and CDR2 SNEGSKA (reference sequence). The V gene end was trimmed by 5 bases and the J gene end by 7 bases; junction bases not matched to a gene: 10.

V usage is TRBV18 and J usage is TRBJ2-5, with D perhaps TRBD2 (6 bases). This CDR3 comprises 14 residues. Between the trimmed V and J ends, which lost 3 bases and 3 bases, there was a span of 11 bases. Germline CDR1 is KGHSH and CDR2 is LQKENI. CDR3 nucleotides: TGTGCCAGCTCACCGGGGACTGACGAAGAGACCCAGTACTTC. This encodes CASSPGTDEETQYF.

This clonotype has just a few counts. V is TRBV7-6 and J is TRBJ2-1; D might be TRBD2 (7 bases). The CDR3 runs 17 residues. Between the trimmed V and J ends, which lost 4 bases and 7 bases, there was a span of 23 bases. Per germline, CDR1 SGHVS and CDR2 FNYEAQ. CDR3 nucleotide sequence: TGTGCCAGCAGCTCCGGAGGGGGGGCCGTCCACAGGAATGAGCAGTTCTTC. This translates into CASSSGGGAVHRNEQFF.

This clonotype occurred a few times. This chain joins TRBV6-6 and TRBJ2-1, with TRBD1 matching 10 bases. The J segment lost 5 bases and the V segment lost 8 bases, leaving 9 bases of the junction unmatched. Germline lookup yields CDR1 MNHNY and CDR2 SVGAGI (reference sequence). The CDR3 runs to 15 residues. CDR3 coding DNA: TGTGCCAGCGGAAGGGGACAGGGGACCCACAATGAGCAGTTCTTC. Residues: CASGRGQGTHNEQFF.

This clonotype has just a few counts. The chain uses TRBV7-2 and TRBJ1-2; D not certain. Germline V gives CDR1 SGHTA, CDR2 FQGNSA. CDR3 length: 15 amino acids. Trimming pared 2 bases from V and 4 bases from J, leaving 14 bases between. CDR3 nucleotides: TGTGCCAGCAGCTTAAGCGGGGTGCTGGGCTATGGCTACACCTTC. This codes for CASSLSGVLGYGYTF. Based on the CDR3 plus reference TRBV7-2 and TRBJ1-2, the full variable domain is GAGVSQSPSNKVTEKGKDVELRCDPISGHTALYWYRQSLGQGLEFLIYFQGNSAPDKSGLPSDRFSAERTGGSVSTLTIQRTQQEDSAVYLCASSLSGVLGYGYTFGSGTRLTVV.

The chain has TRBV12-5 and TRBJ2-5, with D hard to call. In germline, CDR1 is LGHNT, CDR2 FRNRAP. The ends were cut back, 6 bases at V and 2 bases at J, with 4 bases in the middle. CDR3 length: 11 amino acids. The CDR3 sequence: CASGQQETQYF. CDR3 nucleotides: TGTGCTAGTGGCCAACAAGAGACCCAGTACTTC.

The CDR3 DNA follows: TGCACCACCGAGGGGACAGGGCAAAGGGCGAACACTGAAGCTTTCTTT. Protein sequence: CTTEGTGQRANTEAFF. J is TRBJ1-1 and V is TRBV20-1, with 9 bases identical to TRBD1. Looked up from germline, CDR1 is DFQATT and CDR2 is SNEGSKA (reference sequence). The CDR3 is made up of 16 amino acids.

The chain has TRBV20-1 and TRBJ2-7, with 10 positions matching TRBD2. J lost 2 bases, V lost 5 bases, and 6 bases had no gene match. Germline CDR1 is DFQATT and CDR2 is SNEGSKA (reference sequence). The CDR3 contains 14 residues. For the CDR3, the DNA is TGCAGTGCTGGACTAGCGGCCCATCCCTACGAGCAGTACTTC. Residues: CSAGLAAHPYEQYF.

This clonotype was seen ten or more times. The chain joins TRBV10-3 to TRBJ2-6; D gene unclear. Germline values: CDR1 ENHRY, CDR2 SYGVKD. The CDR3 extends over 15 amino acids. The V and J ends lost 5 bases and 0 bases respectively, with 8 bases between them. The CDR3 is CAISPHVSGANVLTF. CDR3 coding DNA: TGTGCCATCAGTCCCCACGTCTCTGGGGCCAACGTCCTGACTTTC.

This clonotype turned up a few times. V usage is TRBV12-3 or TRBV12-4 and J usage is TRBJ1-1; D is undetermined. The CDR3 is 12 residues long. V lost 3 bases and J lost 4, with 6 bases in between. Here the CDR3 DNA reads TGTGCCAGCAGTTTGACGGGCACTGAAGCTTTCTTT. Its translation: CASSLTGTEAFF.

The chain couples TRBV7-9 to TRBJ1-3; 7 bases are a match to TRBD1. Trimming took 5 bases from V and 3 from J; bases not matched to a gene: 10. The germline CDR1 and CDR2 sequences are SEHNR and FQNEAQ (reference sequence). The CDR3 loop spans 16 amino acids. The CDR3 reads CASSPYDRVFGNTIYF. The CDR3, as DNA: TGTGCCAGCAGCCCGTATGACAGGGTATTTGGAAACACCATATATTTT.

This clonotype was seen more than once but under ten times. V is TRBV9 and J is TRBJ2-2; weak D call: TRBD1 (6 bases). Germline V gene sequence: CDR1 SGDLS, CDR2 YYNGEE. Between the trimmed V and J ends, which lost 4 bases and 4 bases, there was a span of 11 bases. CDR3 length: 14 residues. CDR3 region: CASSSSGVTGELFF. The CDR3, as DNA: TGTGCCAGCAGCTCCTCAGGGGTCACCGGGGAGCTGTTTTTT.

This clonotype has a handful of counts. CDR3 residues: CASSLAGTGRGNEQFF. CDR3 nucleotides: TGTGCCAGCAGCCTGGCCGGGACAGGGAGGGGGAATGAGCAGTTCTTC. The chain links TRBV5-5 to TRBJ2-1; 9 bases agree with TRBD1. Per the germline V gene, CDR1 is SGHKS and CDR2 is YYEKEE (reference sequence). The V and J ends lost 4 bases and 7 bases, in that order; junction bases with no gene match: 12. This CDR3 comprises 16 residues.

This clonotype was recorded a few times. The chain recombines TRBV4-1 with TRBJ1-1, with D perhaps matching TRBD1 (5 bases). CDR1 MGHRA and CDR2 YSYEKL come from the germline V gene. V was cut by 0 bases and J by 6 bases, with 11 bases left in between. The CDR3 has 14 amino acids. CDR3 sequence reads: CASSQDPRGAEAFF. The DNA for the CDR3 is TGCGCCAGCAGCCAAGATCCACGGGGCGCTGAAGCTTTCTTT.

V usage is TRBV13 and J usage is TRBJ1-2, with 7 positions matching TRBD1. Germline V gives CDR1 PRHDT, CDR2 FYEKMQ (reference sequence). The CDR3 is made up of 16 amino acids. V shed 1 base, J shed 3 bases, and the junction held 8 bases outside the gene matches. This CDR3 reads CASSLAPGQHYYGYTF. CDR3 DNA sequence: TGTGCCAGCAGCTTAGCTCCGGGACAGCATTACTATGGCTACACCTTC.

Only a few counts were recorded for this clonotype. The chain couples TRBV2 to TRBJ2-5, with D perhaps matching TRBD1 or TRBD2 (5 bases each). Trimming left V 8 bases short and J 2 bases short, with 15 bases between. From germline, CDR1 is SNHLY and CDR2 FYNNEI. This CDR3 spans 14 amino acids. This chain's CDR3 is CASGGAQIQETQYF. CDR3 DNA: TGTGCCAGCGGGGGAGCACAGATTCAAGAGACCCAGTACTTC.

This clonotype was seen more than once but under ten times. This CDR3 is CASSRRDHQETQYF. The DNA for the CDR3 is TGTGCCAGCAGCCGCCGGGACCACCAAGAGACCCAGTACTTC. This sequence joins TRBV13 and TRBJ2-5; tentatively, D is TRBD1 or TRBD2 (5 bases each). This CDR3 contains 14 residues. Trimming removed 5 bases at V and 0 bases at J, with 10 bases between. Germline V gives CDR1 PRHDT, CDR2 FYEKMQ (reference sequence).

The rearrangement joins TRBV4-2 to TRBJ2-2, with 10 bases identical to TRBD1. V shed 1 base, J shed 5 bases, and the junction held 4 bases outside the gene matches. Germline loops: CDR1 LGHNA, CDR2 YNFKEQ. CDR3 length: 16 amino acids. CDR3 protein: CASSQGGQGGTGELFF. Written as DNA, the CDR3 is TGTGCCAGCAGCCAAGGCGGACAGGGGGGAACCGGGGAGCTGTTTTTT.

This clonotype was seen a few times. The chain employs TRBV10-3 and TRBJ2-3, with TRBD1 as a possible D gene (6 bases). Germline V lookup: CDR1 ENHRY, CDR2 SYGVKD. CDR3 length: 16 residues. V dropped 0 bases and J dropped 0 bases, with 10 bases sitting between them. In DNA, the CDR3 is TGTGCCATCAGTGAGTCGAAAGGGGGAAGCACAGATACGCAGTATTTT. Its protein product is CAISESKGGSTDTQYF.

This chain uses TRBV12-3 or TRBV12-4 with TRBJ1-3; 7 nucleotides align to TRBD1. J was trimmed by 1 base and V by 4 bases; bases with no gene match: 1. CDR3 length: 14 residues. The DNA for the CDR3 is TGTGCCAGCAGTTCGGGACAGTCTGGAAACACCATATATTTT. It specifies CASSSGQSGNTIYF.

This clonotype was found a few times. The CDR3 region has the DNA TGTGCCAGCAGCCCTGAAATCCCTAACACTGAAGCTTTCTTT. This translates into CASSPEIPNTEAFF. The V gene is TRBV7-9, the J gene TRBJ1-1; D gene uncertain. The CDR3 extends over 14 amino acids. The V end lost 5 bases, the J end lost 2 bases, and 12 bases lay between the germline ends. Germline V lookup: CDR1 SEHNR, CDR2 FQNEAQ (reference sequence). Using reference TRBV7-9 and TRBJ1-1 for the parts outside the CDR3, the full variable domain is DTGVSQNPRHKITKRGQNVTFRCDPISEHNRLYWYRQTLGQGPEFLTYFQNEAQLEKSRLLSDRFSAERPKGSFSTLEIQRTEQGDSAMYLCASSPEIPNTEAFFGQGTRLTVV.

This clonotype was seen at least ten times. The V and J genes are TRBV3-1 and TRBJ2-1; TRBD2 matches at 12 bases. Germline CDR1 LGHDT, CDR2 YNNKEL (reference sequence). The J segment lost 3 bases and the V segment lost 4 bases, leaving 4 bases of the junction unmatched. The CDR3 has 16 residues. CDR3 bases: TGTGCCAGCAGCCCGACTAGCGGGGGCTACTACAATGAGCAGTTCTTC. Its protein product is CASSPTSGGYYNEQFF.

J is TRBJ1-2 and V is TRBV3-1; no clear D gene. Per the germline V gene, CDR1 is LGHDT and CDR2 is YNNKEL (reference sequence). The CDR3 covers 13 residues. Trimming took 0 bases from V and 5 from J, leaving 7 bases between them. CDR3 protein: CASSQDNTYGYTF. CDR3 bases: TGTGCCAGCAGCCAAGATAACACGTATGGCTACACCTTC.

The table lists this clonotype with a few counts. Its ends do not fully match the called genes, so a read error is possible. The chain joins TRBV5-1 to TRBJ2-1, with TRBD2 identical over 11 bases. In germline, CDR1 is SGHRS, CDR2 YFSETQ. The CDR3 covers 14 residues. The CDR3 protein is CASSLATSGTSRVF. The CDR3 DNA reads as TGCGCCAGCAGCTTGGCGACTAGCGGGACTAGTAGGGTCTTC.

This rearrangement joins TRBV21-1 to TRBJ2-1; the listed D gene, TRBD1, was not tested against the DNA. TRBV21-1 constitutes a pseudogene. This CDR3 comprises 12 residues. The CDR3 is CASSKGTDKQFF. CDR3 sequence (DNA): TGTGCCAGCAGCAAAGGGACAGACAAGCAGTTCTTC.

This clonotype was seen more than once but under ten times. This chain connects TRBV4-1 to TRBJ2-7; 10 nucleotides agree with TRBD1. The CDR3 is 14 amino acids. V was clipped by 3 bases and J by 3 bases; unmatched bases: 2. CDR1 is MGHRA and CDR2 is YSYEKL in the germline V gene. The CDR3 sequence: CASSQGQGNYEQYF. The CDR3 DNA sequence: TGCGCCAGCAGCCAGGGACAGGGGAACTACGAGCAGTACTTC.

The gene calls are TRBV11-2 and TRBJ1-6; D gene ambiguous. The germline V gene encodes CDR1 SGHAT and CDR2 FQNNGV. Trimming removed 1 base from V and 13 bases from J, with 8 bases in between. The CDR3 has 12 amino acids. CDR3 sequence: CASSLGGFPLHF. The CDR3 DNA is TGTGCCAGCAGCTTAGGAGGGTTTCCCCTCCACTTT.